This is a list of T cell receptor beta chains from one sample in a study of response to subunit inactivated influenza vaccine. TCRdb passed the RT-PCR reads through MiXCR, listing each CDR3 protein once. The data hold under 800,000 distinct CDR3 sequences, with around 14% observed a single time. The source was PBMCs from blood, collected around 14 days before vaccination. The source of these receptors is a man aged 45 to 65 who received an inactivated influenza vaccine. Each CDR3 is given with its conserved first and last residue. The D gene is left open where the match is weak. Clone size appears in some rows only: once, few, many, or a class for an expanded clone.

j_gene	d_gene	abundance	v_gene	CDR3aa	CDR3nt
TRBJ2-5	.	few	TRBV5-1	CASSEWESGEETQYF	TGCGCCAGCAGTGAGTGGGAGTCAGGGGAAGAGACCCAGTACTTC
TRBJ1-5	TRBD1	many	TRBV12-3/TRBV12-4	CASSLGADRVNQPQHF	TGTGCCAGCAGTCTCGGGGCGGACAGGGTAAATCAGCCCCAGCATTTT
TRBJ1-1	.	.	TRBV20-1	CSARGPPRGGTEAFF	TGCAGTGCTAGGGGACCACCAAGGGGGGGAACTGAAGCTTTCTTT
TRBJ2-7	.	few	TRBV20-1	CSASRLGYLYEQYF	TGCAGTGCTAGCCGACTAGGCTACCTCTACGAGCAGTACTTC
TRBJ2-7	.	few	TRBV12-3/TRBV12-4	CASSWRGGVPYEQYF	TGTGCCAGCAGTTGGAGAGGAGGGGTCCCCTACGAGCAGTACTTC
TRBJ2-1	.	many	TRBV11-2	CASSLDAGYNEQFF	TGTGCCAGCAGCTTAGATGCGGGATACAATGAGCAGTTCTTC
TRBJ1-2	.	many	TRBV12-3/TRBV12-4	CASSLTRWKGYTF	TGTGCCAGCAGTTTAACCAGGTGGAAAGGCTACACCTTC
TRBJ2-5	.	.	TRBV7-9	CASSLEGTFQYF	TGTGCCAGCAGCTTAGAGGGGACTTTTCAGTACTTC
TRBJ2-2	TRBD2	.	TRBV7-9	CALPSGPSGRPGELFF	TGTGCCCTCCCTAGCGGGCCTAGCGGGAGGCCCGGGGAGCTGTTTTTT
TRBJ2-7	.	many	TRBV3-1	CASSQWDSYEQYF	TGTGCCAGCAGCCAATGGGACTCCTACGAGCAGTACTTC
TRBJ1-1	TRBD1	few	TRBV12-3/TRBV12-4	CASSPGGQGTEAFF	TGTGCCAGCAGCCCAGGGGGACAGGGCACTGAAGCTTTCTTT
TRBJ2-7	.	few	TRBV18	CASSIPSYEQYF	TGTGCCAGCTCGATACCCTCCTACGAGCAGTACTTC
TRBJ2-1	.	many	TRBV2	CASVSLANEQFF	TGTGCCAGCGTGTCCTTAGCGAATGAGCAGTTCTTC
TRBJ2-2	.	many	TRBV5-1	CASSFRQADTGELFF	TGCGCCAGCAGCTTCCGACAGGCAGACACCGGGGAGCTGTTTTTT
TRBJ1-3	.	.	TRBV10-3	CAISGSAVTGNTIYF	TGTGCCATCAGTGGGTCTGCTGTTACTGGAAACACCATATATTTT
TRBJ2-5	.	many	TRBV10-3	CAISDSSEETQYF	TGTGCCATCAGTGACAGTTCCGAAGAGACCCAGTACTTC
TRBJ2-7	TRBD1	.	TRBV7-9	CASSLGGDRVTYEQYF	TGTGCCAGCAGCTTAGGTGGGGACAGGGTCACCTACGAGCAGTACTTC
TRBJ1-6	TRBD1	few	TRBV6-2/TRBV6-3	CASNLGQGIGTNSPLHF	TGTGCCAGCAACTTAGGACAGGGGATCGGGACTAATTCACCCCTCCACTTT
TRBJ1-5	TRBD1	many	TRBV13	CASTLNPKTGTGGFYSNQPQHF	TGTGCCAGCACGCTCAACCCAAAAACCGGGACAGGGGGTTTTTATAGCAATCAGCCCCAGCATTTT
TRBJ2-7	.	many	TRBV6-6	CASSAQSSEQYF	TGTGCCAGCAGCGCCCAATCAAGCGAGCAGTACTTC